In its sample, the clone carrying this T cell receptor (beta chain) was seen a few times. This entry is derived from a study of identical twins. Trimming cost V 6 bases and J 8 bases; bases outside gene matches: 9. CDR3 length: 14 amino acids. A universal primer binding site was introduced by template switching. The final cDNA contained unique molecular identifiers. TCRdb ran MiXCR on the 5' RACE reads and lists one entry per CDR3 protein. Here the sample spans about 920,000 distinct CDR3 sequences, 9% to 15% being singletons. In addition, the sample was reused for a study of yellow fever vaccine responses in identical twins.

Sequenced: PBMCs. The origin of this receptor is a woman aged 18-35 years in good health. This rearrangement joins TRBV12-3 or TRBV12-4 to TRBJ2-1; 8 bases line up with TRBD1. This CDR3 is CASRPHNRGYEQFF. The CDR3 coding sequence is TGTGCCAGCAGACCGCACAACAGGGGGTATGAGCAGTTCTTC.